The clone carrying this T cell receptor (beta chain) was counted ten times or more. Authors of the study amplified TCR beta CDR3 regions from RNA transcripts. The TCR CDR3 first-round RT-PCR relied on the HTBI primer set. Using its own MiXCR run on the multiplex PCR reads, TCRdb lists one record per CDR3 protein. The sample includes around 620,000 distinct CDR3 sequences, over 12% of them seen just once. Each 10 ml fresh peripheral blood draw supplied the PBMCs. This entry is derived from a study of T cells in Graves' hyperthyroidism and ophthalmopathy. This sequence was found in a woman between 18 and 29 years old with Graves' ophthalmopathy. The sample was blood.

CDR3: CASSQEIGRRTDTQYF. Written as DNA, the CDR3 is TGTGCCAGCAGCCAAGAAATCGGGAGGCGCACAGATACGCAGTATTTT. The rearrangement joins TRBV3-1 to TRBJ2-3; 7 bases map to TRBD2. Trimming at V came to 0 bases and at J to 1 base, leaving 4 bases not matched to a gene. The length of the CDR3 is 16 residues. CDR1 and CDR2 from the germline V gene are LGHDT and YNNKEL (reference sequence).